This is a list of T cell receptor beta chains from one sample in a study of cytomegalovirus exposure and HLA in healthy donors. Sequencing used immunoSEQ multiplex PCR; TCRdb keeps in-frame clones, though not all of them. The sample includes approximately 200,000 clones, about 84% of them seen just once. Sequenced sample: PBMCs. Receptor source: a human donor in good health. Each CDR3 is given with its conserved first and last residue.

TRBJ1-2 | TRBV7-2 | CASSLTTPNYGYTF
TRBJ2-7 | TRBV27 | CASSLDGGFYEQYF
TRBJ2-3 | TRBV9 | CASSVVTGGPDTQYF
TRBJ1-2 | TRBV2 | CASSERYGGYGYTF
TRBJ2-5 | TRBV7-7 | CASSLDREETQYF
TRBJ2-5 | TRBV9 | CASSWGQGQETQYF
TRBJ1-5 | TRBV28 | CASSPPGTGFFQPQHF
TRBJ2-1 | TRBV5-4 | CASSNPSGGSQRLYNEQFF
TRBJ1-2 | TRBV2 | CASRLTENYGYTF
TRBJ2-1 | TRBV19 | CASSTSGRSEQFF
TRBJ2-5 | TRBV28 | CASSSPSGTIQETQYF
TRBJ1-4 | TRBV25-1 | CASSESSLTNEKLFF
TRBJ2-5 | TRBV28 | CASSSTVQETQYF
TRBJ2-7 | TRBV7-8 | CASSLAGPYEQYF
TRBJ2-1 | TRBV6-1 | CASSEVGIAASNEQFF
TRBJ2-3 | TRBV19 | CASTSGQGLVDTQYF
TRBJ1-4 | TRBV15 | CATSRRSTGVEKLFF
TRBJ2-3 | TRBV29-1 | CSVLQGGTQYF
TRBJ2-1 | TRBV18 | CASLAIYNEQFF
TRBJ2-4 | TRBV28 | CASSLKRLAKNIQYF
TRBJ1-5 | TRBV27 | CASRDLFRGAQPQHF
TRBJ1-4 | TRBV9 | CASSEGTANEKLFF
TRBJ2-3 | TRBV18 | CASSLERESTDTQYF
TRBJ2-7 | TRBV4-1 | CASSQDVRGASYEQYF
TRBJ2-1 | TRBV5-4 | CASSLSSGYNEQFF
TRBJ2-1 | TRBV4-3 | CASSRWGSAPLAPANEQFF
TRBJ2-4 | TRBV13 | CASSLRQAKNIQYF
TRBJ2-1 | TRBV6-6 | CASSYSVGIDNEQFF
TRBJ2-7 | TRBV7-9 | CASSSQGRYEQYF